One and the same sample provided the 13 T cell receptor beta chains below, sequenced in a study of CD8+ T cells in alopecia areata (dated by TCRdb to 2016 to 2018). The library was made by the immunoSEQ multiplex PCR assay. For TCR sequencing, RNA was extracted from every sample and reverse transcribed into cDNA to serve as template. TCRdb holds this immuneACCESS table with in-frame rearrangements only. Some clones are missing; in checked studies, unresolved V genes explain under half, and the rest has no known cause. This sample comprises 200,000 to 250,000 clones, under 75% of them detected only once. The ten largest clonotypes hold approximately 1.4% of the sample. This specimen's time point label, interpreted: about 4 weeks on oral tofacitinib. Explained via the paper, the treatment or condition label denotes: oral pan-JAK inhibitor, 5-10 mg twice daily. The sequences come from CD4+ T cells sorted from blood, collected at week 4, from a patient treated with tofacitinib. The receptors were sampled from a human donor with alopecia areata.

This clone occurred a few times. DNA of the CDR3: TGCAGCGTTGATGGACAGGGCGGGCCCCAGCATTTT. Protein product: CSVDGQGGPQHF. This chain connects TRBV29-1 to TRBJ1-5; 8 bases are a match to TRBD1. V was pared by 3 bases and J by 9 bases, with 4 bases of the junction left unmatched. This CDR3 spans 12 amino acids. The germline V gene encodes CDR1 SQVTM and CDR2 ANQGSEA.

There are a few counts of this clone. The J gene is TRBJ1-4, the V gene TRBV29-1, with D hard to call. Germline values: CDR1 SQVTM, CDR2 ANQGSEA. The CDR3 contains 12 residues. V shed 5 bases and J shed 3 bases, with 7 bases lying between them. Written as DNA, the CDR3 is TGCAGCGTTCAGATTTCTAATGAAAAACTGTTTTTT. Translation gives CSVQISNEKLFF.

This clone ranks as medium-sized. This rearrangement joins TRBV15 to TRBJ2-1; maybe TRBD2 (7 bases). V was shortened by 0 bases and J by 9 bases, with 12 bases between the two germline ends. Germline V gene data show CDR1 as LNHNV and CDR2 as YYDKDF (reference sequence). The CDR3 contains 14 residues. This CDR3 is CATSREGRGTEQFF. The CDR3 nucleotides read TGTGCCACCAGCAGAGAGGGGAGGGGGACTGAGCAGTTCTTC.

This chain uses TRBV25-1 with TRBJ2-7; D is unresolved. Germline CDR1 and CDR2: MGHDK and SYGVNS. The CDR3 totals 13 residues. V was pared by 2 bases and J by 3 bases, with 8 bases between. This chain's CDR3 is CASSEGFNYEQYF. CDR3 nucleotide sequence: TGTGCCAGCAGTGAAGGATTCAACTACGAGCAGTACTTC.

This sequence joins TRBV29-1 and TRBJ1-1; the D is unclear. Germline assignment: CDR1 SQVTM and CDR2 ANQGSEA. This CDR3 has 14 amino acids. Trimming cost V 6 bases and J 3 bases, with 17 bases left between them. The CDR3 protein is CSVRPGTGYTEAFF. The CDR3 DNA follows: TGCAGCGTCCGACCGGGAACCGGGTACACTGAAGCTTTCTTT.

V gene TRBV6-5 combines with J gene TRBJ2-5; 10 nucleotides align to TRBD1. With V trimmed by 7 bases and J by 5 bases, 7 bases remained unmatched. In germline, CDR1 is MNHEY, CDR2 SVGAGI. This CDR3 spans 14 amino acids. This chain's CDR3 is CASKEDRGRETQYF. CDR3 DNA: TGTGCCAGCAAAGAAGACAGGGGGCGCGAGACCCAGTACTTC.

The J gene is TRBJ1-3, the V gene TRBV29-1; no firm D call. The CDR3 has 14 amino acids. Germline CDR1 reads SQVTM; CDR2 reads ANQGSEA. Between the trimmed V and J ends, which lost 6 bases and 1 base, there was a span of 13 bases. CDR3 nucleotides: TGCAGCGTCCGACGGGCGGCATCTGGAAACACCATATATTTT. Its translation: CSVRRAASGNTIYF.

J is TRBJ2-7 and V is TRBV6-7; D perhaps matches TRBD2 (6 bases). TRBV6-7 carries the ORF label, with uncertain function. The CDR3 runs to 15 residues. Between the trimmed V and J ends, which lost 4 bases and 3 bases, there was a span of 16 bases. The chain's CDR3 is CASSSTPVGSYEQYF. The DNA of the CDR3 is TGTGCCAGCAGTTCCACACCGGTCGGGAGCTACGAGCAGTACTTC.

This clone was seen a few times. This chain links TRBV5-1 with TRBJ1-1; D gene ambiguous. The germline gives CDR1 SGHRS, CDR2 YFSETQ. The CDR3 has 12 amino acids. Deletions cut 0 bases from V and 11 bases from J, with 11 bases between. CDR3 region: CASSLEGLDAFF. The CDR3 DNA reads TGCGCCAGCAGCTTGGAAGGCTTGGATGCTTTCTTT.

This rearrangement joins TRBV29-1 to TRBJ1-1; no reliable D call. This CDR3 is built from 13 residues. The germline V gene encodes CDR1 SQVTM and CDR2 ANQGSEA. V dropped 2 bases and J dropped 4 bases, with 11 bases sitting between them. The CDR3 nucleotides read TGCAGCGTTGAATTTCGGCTTCTCACTGAAGCTTTCTTT. It is translated as CSVEFRLLTEAFF.

This clone was counted only a few times. The CDR3 nucleotides are TGCAGCGTTCTTTTGGAGACAGGGGTTGCTTTCTTT. Its protein is CSVLLETGVAFF. The chain has TRBV29-1 and TRBJ1-1; 8 bases map to TRBD1. V lost 5 bases and J lost 11; bases outside the gene matches: 10. This CDR3 is 12 amino acids long. Germline V CDR1 and CDR2: SQVTM, ANQGSEA.

The rearrangement joins TRBV13 to TRBJ1-1; D is uncertain. This CDR3 is 14 amino acids long. The germline V gene has CDR1 PRHDT and CDR2 FYEKMQ (reference sequence). Trimming removed 5 bases from V and 1 base from J, with 11 bases in between. In nucleotides, the CDR3 is TGTGCCAGCAGCCCCGGAACAGCGAACACTGAAGCTTTCTTT. Its translation is CASSPGTANTEAFF.

This clone was counted between two and nine times. The CDR3, as DNA: TGCGCCAGCAGCCAAGTCGCCGCGGACTCCTACGAGCAGTACTTC. Translating gives CASSQVAADSYEQYF. V and J are TRBV4-3 and TRBJ2-7; D not resolved. Germline-derived CDR1 and CDR2 are LGHNA and YSLEER. The CDR3 has 15 residues. Trimming left V 1 base short and J 0 bases short, with 10 bases between.